This TCR beta chain was profiled in a study of blood T cell repertoires in COVID-19. Sequencing used immunoSEQ multiplex PCR; TCRdb keeps in-frame clones, though not all of them. The profile shows about 170,000 clones, around 84% of them singletons. Patients from Seattle were sampled longitudinally, starting during active infection. Material: peripheral blood. The receptor was derived from a woman aged 70-85 years with COVID-19, enrolled during active disease.

The DNA of the CDR3 is TGTGCCAGCAGTTTTTTTTCCCTAAGTGAAAAACTGTTTTTT. Amino acid sequence: CASSFFSLSEKLFF. The chain combines TRBV28 with TRBJ1-4; D ambiguous. CDR3 length: 14 residues. Trimming removed 3 bases from V and 7 bases from J, with 12 bases in between. Germline lookup yields CDR1 MDHEN and CDR2 SYDVKM. Together with reference TRBV28 and TRBJ1-4, the CDR3 gives the full variable domain: DVKVTQSSRYLVKRTGEKVFLECVQDMDHENMFWYRQDPGLGLRLIYFSYDVKMKEKGDIPEGYSVSREKKERFSLILESASTNQTSMYLCASSFFSLSEKLFFGSGTQLSVL.